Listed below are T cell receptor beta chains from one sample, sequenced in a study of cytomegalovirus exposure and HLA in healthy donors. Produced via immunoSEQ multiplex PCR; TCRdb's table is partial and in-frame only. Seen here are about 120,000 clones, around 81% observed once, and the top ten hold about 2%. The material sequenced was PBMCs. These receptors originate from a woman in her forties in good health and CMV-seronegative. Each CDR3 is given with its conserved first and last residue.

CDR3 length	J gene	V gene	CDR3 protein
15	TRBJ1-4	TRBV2	CASSLAGEKSEKLFF
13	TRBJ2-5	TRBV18	CASSSRQEETQYF
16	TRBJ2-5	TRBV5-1	CASSLGTSGSRETQYF
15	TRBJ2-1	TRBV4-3	CASSRGHSSYNEQFF
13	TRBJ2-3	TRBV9	CASSPGGTDTQYF
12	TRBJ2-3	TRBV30	CAWSVARDTQYF
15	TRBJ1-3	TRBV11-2	CASSLRTGSGNTIYF
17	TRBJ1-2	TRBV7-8	CASSSPVGAALGYGYTF
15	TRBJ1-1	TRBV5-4	CASSWGGQEYTEAFF
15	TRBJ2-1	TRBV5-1	CASRNGTGGYNEQFF
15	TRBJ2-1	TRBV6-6	CASSYDGSAKNEQFF
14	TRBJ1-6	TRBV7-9	CASSFATGGSPLHF
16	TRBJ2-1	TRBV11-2	CASSPPLRESYNEQFF
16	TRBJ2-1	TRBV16	CASSPDSSGSGDEQFF
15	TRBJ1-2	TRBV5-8	CASSPSSGASNGYTF
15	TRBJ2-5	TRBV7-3	CASSLSPGKTGTQYF
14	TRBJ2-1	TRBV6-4	CASSVTSGISEQFF
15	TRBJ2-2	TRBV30	CAWSVQRGLTGELFF
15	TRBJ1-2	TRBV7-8	CASSLGGQGAGGYTF
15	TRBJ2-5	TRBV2	CASRDRDSNYATQYF
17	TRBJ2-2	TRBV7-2	CASSKDRPLVDSGELFF
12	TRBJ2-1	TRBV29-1	CSVGTGHDEQFF
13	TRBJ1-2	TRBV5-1	CASSYDGNYGYTF
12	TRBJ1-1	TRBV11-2	CACKGDRAEAFF
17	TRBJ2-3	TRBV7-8	CASSPLDEGSSTDTQYF
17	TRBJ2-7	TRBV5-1	CASSLHERGQGAFEQYF
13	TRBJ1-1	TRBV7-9	CASSLSGNTEAFF
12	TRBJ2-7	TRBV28	CASGSGRYEQYF
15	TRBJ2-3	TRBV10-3	CAIRTTGVSTDTQYF
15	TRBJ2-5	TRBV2	CASSPRRGTGETQYF
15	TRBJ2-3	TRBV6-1	CASSESLGGTDTQYF
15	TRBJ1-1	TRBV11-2	CASSYGTGEDTEAFF
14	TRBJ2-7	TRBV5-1	CASSLSSGVGEQYF
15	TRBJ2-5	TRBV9	CASSVGSSSGETQYF
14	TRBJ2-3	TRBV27	CASRTGTNTDTQYF
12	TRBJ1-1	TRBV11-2	CASRGSRAEAFF
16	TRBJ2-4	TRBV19	CASSPMDTLAKNIQYF
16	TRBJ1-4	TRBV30	CAWSPGQGAANEKLFF
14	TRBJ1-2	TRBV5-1	CASSLGAENYGYTF
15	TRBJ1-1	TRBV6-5	CASRSWGSMNTEAFF
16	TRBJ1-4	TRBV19	CASGWVSRGTNEKLFF
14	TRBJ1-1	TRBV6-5	CASSRAAGAREAFF
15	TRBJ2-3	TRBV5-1	CASSNGQTITDTQYF
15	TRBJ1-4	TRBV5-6	CASSLEEGLGEKLFF
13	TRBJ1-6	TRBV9	CASSVTGDSPLHF
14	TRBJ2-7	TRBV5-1	CASSFGTGGNEQYF
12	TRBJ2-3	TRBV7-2	CASSFGRDTQYF
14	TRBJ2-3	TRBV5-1	CASNRGRSTDTQYF
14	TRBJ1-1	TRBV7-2	CASSLDGRGTEAFF
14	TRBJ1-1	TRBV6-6	CASRIETGNTEAFF
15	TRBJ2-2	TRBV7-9	CASSLRDSRTGELFF
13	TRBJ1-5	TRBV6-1	CASGGQTYQPQHF
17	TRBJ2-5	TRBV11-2	CASSLLGTGGFQETQYF
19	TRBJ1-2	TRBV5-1	CASSFTPDRAPPMDYGYTF
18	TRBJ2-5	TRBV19	CASSIAFPDRATQETQYF